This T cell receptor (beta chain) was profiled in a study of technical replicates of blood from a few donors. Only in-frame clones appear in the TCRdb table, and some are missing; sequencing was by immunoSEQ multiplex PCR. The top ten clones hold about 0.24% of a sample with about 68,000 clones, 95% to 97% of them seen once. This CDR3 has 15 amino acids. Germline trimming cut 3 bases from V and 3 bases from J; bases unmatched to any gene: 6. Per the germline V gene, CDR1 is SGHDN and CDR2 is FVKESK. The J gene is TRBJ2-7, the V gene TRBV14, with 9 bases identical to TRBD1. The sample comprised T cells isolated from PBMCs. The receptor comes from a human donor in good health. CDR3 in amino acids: CASSQETGGIYEQYF. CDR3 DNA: TGTGCCAGCAGCCAGGAGACAGGGGGAATCTACGAGCAGTACTTC.